This is a list of T cell receptor beta chains from one sample in a study of T-cell memory formation after mild COVID-19. TCRdb called the 5' RACE reads again in MiXCR, with one record for every CDR3 protein. Of 250,000 or so distinct CDR3 sequences in the sample, around a tenth were seen once. Sequenced: PBMCs or a T cell subset sorted from them (not recorded which). The source of these receptors is a man younger than 35 who had mild COVID-19 (a few samples of this study predate the infection). Cell type and time point are not known. CDR3s include the opening cysteine and the closing phenylalanine or tryptophan. The D gene is left open where the match is weak. Some rows mark clone size as missing; the rest say once, few, many or name a class of expanded clone.

cdr3_length,j_call,v_call,d_call,clone_size,cdr3_aa,cdr3_nt
15,TRBJ2-1,TRBV7-8,-,-,CASRGWGGAPDEQFF,TGTGCCAGCAGGGGTTGGGGGGGGGCCCCGGATGAGCAGTTCTTC
13,TRBJ1-1,TRBV5-1,-,-,CASRFDGNTEAFF,TGCGCCAGCAGATTCGACGGGAACACTGAAGCTTTCTTT
15,TRBJ1-5,TRBV20-1,TRBD1,-,CSAPDRVKGNQPQHF,TGCAGTGCCCCGGACAGGGTGAAGGGCAATCAGCCCCAGCATTTT
15,TRBJ1-1,TRBV7-3,-,many,CASSWSPGRNTEAFF,TGTGCCAGCAGCTGGTCCCCAGGGAGGAACACTGAAGCTTTCTTT
14,TRBJ1-1,TRBV5-1,TRBD1,few,CASSPQGAGTEAFF,TGCGCCAGCAGCCCCCAGGGGGCCGGAACTGAAGCTTTCTTT
12,TRBJ2-3,TRBV4-1,-,few,CASSQESHTQYF,TGCGCCAGCAGCCAAGAGTCTCATACGCAGTATTTT
16,TRBJ2-3,TRBV5-1,TRBD2,few,CASSSATSGGADTQYF,TGCGCCAGCAGCTCCGCGACTAGCGGGGGGGCAGATACGCAGTATTTT
14,TRBJ1-5,TRBV12-3/TRBV12-4,-,-,CASRRGGLGQPQHF,TGTGCCAGCAGAAGGGGGGGTCTCGGCCAGCCCCAGCATTTT
12,TRBJ1-5,TRBV30,-,few,CAWSREAGPQHF,TGTGCCTGGAGTAGGGAGGCTGGACCCCAGCATTTT
12,TRBJ2-5,TRBV20-1,TRBD2,-,CSGAGGQETQYF,TGCAGTGGAGCGGGGGGCCAAGAGACCCAGTACTTC
14,TRBJ2-1,TRBV10-3,TRBD1,-,CASTGTGSYNEQFF,TGTGCCAGTACAGGGACAGGCTCCTACAATGAGCAGTTCTTC
16,TRBJ2-2,TRBV12-3/TRBV12-4,-,few,CASSPRLRGDTGELFF,TGTGCCAGCAGTCCCCGGTTACGGGGCGACACCGGGGAGCTGTTTTTT
13,TRBJ1-1,TRBV10-2,-,-,CASRDTMNTEAFF,TGCGCCAGCAGGGACACCATGAACACTGAAGCTTTCTTT
11,TRBJ1-1,TRBV7-2,-,many,CASSRQTEAFF,TGTGCCAGCAGCCGCCAAACTGAAGCTTTCTTT
17,TRBJ1-6,TRBV4-1,-,few,CASSQDLGRGYNSPLHF,TGCGCCAGCAGCCAAGATCTAGGCAGGGGCTATAATTCACCCCTCCACTTT
18,TRBJ2-2,TRBV5-1,TRBD2,-,CASSLAGSGGLNTGELFF,TGCGCCAGCAGCTTGGCCGGTAGCGGGGGACTGAACACCGGGGAGCTGTTTTTT
14,TRBJ2-5,TRBV7-9,-,few,CASSLGSSVETQYF,TGTGCCAGCAGCTTAGGGTCTAGCGTAGAGACCCAGTACTTC
14,TRBJ2-3,TRBV25-1,TRBD2,few,CASGQAGGPDTQYF,TGTGCCAGCGGCCAAGCGGGGGGACCCGATACGCAGTATTTT
13,TRBJ2-2,TRBV29-1,-,few,CSVGGLFGGELFF,TGCAGCGTGGGAGGACTATTTGGCGGGGAGCTGTTTTTT
15,TRBJ2-1,TRBV7-2,-,many,CASSLDLSTYNEQFF,TGTGCCAGCAGCTTAGATCTTAGTACCTACAATGAGCAGTTCTTC
11,TRBJ1-1,TRBV5-6,-,-,CASSWGQEAFF,TGTGCCAGCAGTTGGGGTCAGGAGGCTTTCTTT
18,TRBJ2-3,TRBV4-3,-,-,CASSQVPFDRASTDTQYF,TGCGCCAGCAGCCAAGTTCCCTTCGACAGAGCTAGCACAGATACGCAGTATTTT
15,TRBJ1-1,TRBV4-3,TRBD1,many,CASSQEPQGAAEAFF,TGCGCCAGCAGCCAAGAGCCCCAGGGGGCGGCTGAAGCTTTCTTT
15,TRBJ2-1,TRBV5-1,-,-,CASSPGIGGYNEQFF,TGCGCCAGCAGTCCCGGGATAGGGGGATACAATGAGCAGTTCTTC
16,TRBJ2-7,TRBV4-2,-,-,CASSQIKAREADEQYF,TGTGCCAGCAGCCAAATTAAGGCACGGGAAGCGGACGAGCAGTACTTC
15,TRBJ1-1,TRBV4-3,-,-,CASSQEGGLNTEAFF,TGCGCCAGCAGCCAAGAGGGGGGTTTGAACACTGAAGCTTTCTTT
16,TRBJ2-1,TRBV27,-,-,CASSWAWSQGEGEQFF,TGTGCCAGCAGCTGGGCCTGGTCACAGGGGGAGGGTGAGCAGTTCTTC
12,TRBJ2-7,TRBV2,-,-,CASTMRVYEQYF,TGTGCCAGCACGATGCGGGTCTACGAGCAGTACTTC
13,TRBJ2-5,TRBV9,-,many,CASSVAVGETQYF,TGTGCCAGCAGCGTAGCTGTGGGAGAGACCCAGTACTTC
14,TRBJ2-3,TRBV7-9,-,many,CASSPPTSTDTQYF,TGTGCCAGCAGCCCTCCGACGAGCACAGATACGCAGTATTTT
14,TRBJ1-5,TRBV2,TRBD1,few,CASSPGGPYQPQHF,TGTGCCAGCAGTCCAGGGGGGCCCTATCAGCCCCAGCATTTT
13,TRBJ2-3,TRBV11-2,-,few,CASSLRPIDTQYF,TGTGCCAGCAGCTTAAGGCCCATAGATACGCAGTATTTT
13,TRBJ2-3,TRBV4-2,-,-,CASSPPTGAKQYF,TGTGCCAGCAGCCCTCCCACCGGCGCAAAGCAGTATTTT
14,TRBJ2-2,TRBV9,TRBD2,-,CASSVGLASGELFF,TGTGCCAGCAGCGTAGGACTAGCTTCCGGGGAGCTGTTTTTT
14,TRBJ2-5,TRBV7-2,TRBD2,many,CASSSAGTQETQYF,TGTGCCAGCAGCTCAGCGGGGACCCAAGAGACCCAGTACTTC
18,TRBJ2-2,TRBV7-6,TRBD2,few,CASSFPFEGGANTGELFF,TGTGCCAGCAGCTTTCCCTTCGAGGGAGGGGCGAACACCGGGGAGCTGTTTTTT
17,TRBJ2-2,TRBV12-3/TRBV12-4,TRBD2,-,CASSLSRLAGHTGELFF,TGTGCCAGCAGTTTATCTCGGCTAGCGGGGCACACCGGGGAGCTGTTTTTT
14,TRBJ2-7,TRBV4-2,-,few,CASSQDHPQSEQYF,TGTGCCAGCAGCCAAGATCATCCCCAGTCCGAGCAGTACTTC
17,TRBJ2-5,TRBV12-3/TRBV12-4,-,few,CASSLRPAGGPRETQYF,TGTGCCAGCAGTTTAAGGCCGGCCGGCGGGCCGCGGGAGACCCAGTACTTC
17,TRBJ2-2,TRBV5-1,TRBD1,few,CASSWGQGATNTGELFF,TGCGCCAGCAGCTGGGGACAGGGGGCAACGAACACCGGGGAGCTGTTTTTT
13,TRBJ1-1,TRBV7-2,TRBD1,-,CASRGQVNTEAFF,TGTGCCAGCAGGGGACAGGTGAACACTGAAGCTTTCTTT
11,TRBJ2-1,TRBV9,-,-,CASGINNEQFF,TGTGCCAGCGGAATCAACAATGAGCAGTTCTTC
16,TRBJ1-1,TRBV11-2,TRBD1,few,CASRPVARRGRTEAFF,TGTGCCAGCAGGCCAGTGGCGCGAAGGGGGCGCACTGAAGCTTTCTTT
15,TRBJ1-2,TRBV29-1,TRBD1,-,CSVDSDRGRVYGYTF,TGCAGCGTCGATTCGGACAGGGGGCGAGTCTATGGCTACACCTTC
15,TRBJ1-3,TRBV5-1,TRBD1,many,CASSLDRGAGNTIYF,TGCGCCAGCAGCTTGGACAGGGGAGCCGGAAACACCATATATTTT
14,TRBJ2-5,TRBV20-1,-,-,CSVPPLAALETQYF,TGCAGTGTTCCGCCACTCGCGGCCCTAGAGACCCAGTACTTC
12,TRBJ1-2,TRBV6-1,-,-,CASKRDIQGYTF,TGTGCCAGCAAACGGGACATTCAGGGCTACACCTTC
15,TRBJ2-1,TRBV6-5,-,-,CASSSGGSSYNEQFF,TGTGCCAGCAGCTCTGGGGGGAGCTCCTACAATGAGCAGTTCTTC
14,TRBJ2-1,TRBV27,TRBD1,few,CASSPGTGEHEQFF,TGTGCCAGCAGTCCAGGGACAGGGGAACATGAGCAGTTCTTC
13,TRBJ1-1,TRBV7-2,-,many,CASSFSQNTEAFF,TGTGCCAGCAGCTTCTCTCAGAACACTGAAGCTTTCTTT
15,TRBJ1-4,TRBV7-2,-,few,CASSLSGTPSEKLFF,TGTGCCAGCAGCCTTTCCGGGACACCAAGTGAAAAACTGTTTTTT
14,TRBJ2-2,TRBV24-1,-,-,CATSDWGDTGELFF,TGTGCCACCAGTGATTGGGGAGACACCGGGGAGCTGTTTTTT
14,TRBJ2-5,TRBV7-2,TRBD2,few,CASSFWGGQETQYF,TGTGCCAGCAGCTTCTGGGGGGGACAAGAGACCCAGTACTTC
14,TRBJ1-5,TRBV28,-,few,CASSLGGFVQPQHF,TGTGCCAGCAGTTTGGGGGGTTTTGTTCAGCCCCAGCATTTT
15,TRBJ2-2,TRBV12-3/TRBV12-4,-,many,CASSPGTSNTGELFF,TGTGCCAGCAGTCCCGGTACATCGAACACCGGGGAGCTGTTTTTT
14,TRBJ2-1,TRBV10-2,TRBD2,-,CASSRLAGANEQFF,TGCGCCAGCAGTAGACTAGCGGGGGCGAATGAGCAGTTCTTC
12,TRBJ2-5,TRBV20-1,-,many,CSATEGLETQYF,TGCAGTGCTACAGAGGGGCTAGAGACCCAGTACTTC
16,TRBJ1-1,TRBV4-2,-,few,CASSQVKAQVNTEAFF,TGTGCCAGCAGCCAAGTAAAGGCACAGGTGAACACTGAAGCTTTCTTT
13,TRBJ2-5,TRBV7-3,-,-,CASSGGLEETQYF,TGTGCCAGCAGCGGGGGGCTCGAGGAGACCCAGTACTTC
13,TRBJ2-5,TRBV5-1,-,many,CASSVGEVETQYF,TGCGCCAGCAGCGTGGGGGAGGTGGAGACCCAGTACTTC